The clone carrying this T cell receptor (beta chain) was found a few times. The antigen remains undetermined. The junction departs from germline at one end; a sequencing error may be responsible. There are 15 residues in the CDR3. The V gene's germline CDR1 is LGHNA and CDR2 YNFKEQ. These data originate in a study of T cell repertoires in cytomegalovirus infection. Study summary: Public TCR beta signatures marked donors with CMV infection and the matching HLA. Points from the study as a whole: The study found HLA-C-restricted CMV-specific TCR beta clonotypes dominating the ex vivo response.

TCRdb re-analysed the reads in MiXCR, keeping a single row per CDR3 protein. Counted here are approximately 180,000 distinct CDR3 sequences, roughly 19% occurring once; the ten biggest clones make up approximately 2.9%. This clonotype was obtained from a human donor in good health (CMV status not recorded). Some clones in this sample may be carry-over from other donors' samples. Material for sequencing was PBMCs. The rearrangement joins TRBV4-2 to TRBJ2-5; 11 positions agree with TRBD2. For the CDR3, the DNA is TGTGCCAGCTGCCAAGGTGGACTAGCGGGCGAGACCCAGTACTTC. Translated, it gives CASCQGGLAGETQYF.